Each of the 19 T cell receptor beta chains below was sequenced from the same sample in a study of shared clonotypes between healthy human individuals. This table comes from immunoSEQ multiplex PCR, and its TCRdb copy is limited to in-frame clones, with some not included. In the table there are roughly 1,800,000 clones, about 94% of which are singletons. Terminally differentiated effector memory CD45RA+ cells were left out of the naive CD8 fraction, which was CD45RO-negative and positively selected for CCR7. Source material: naive CD8+ T cells sorted from blood. These receptors were taken from a young man in good health.

The V call is TRBV28, the J call TRBJ2-1; maybe TRBD1 (6 bases). Trimming stripped 4 bases from V and 5 bases from J, with 21 bases between. Germline CDR1 is MDHEN and CDR2 is SYDVKM. The CDR3 extends over 17 amino acids. The CDR3 DNA sequence: TGTGCCAGCAGTTCAGGGACACTCAGAGGGCCTAACAATGAGCAGTTCTTC. This gives the protein CASSSGTLRGPNNEQFF. The variable domain in full, completed from reference TRBV28 and TRBJ2-1, reads DVKVTQSSRYLVKRTGEKVFLECVQDMDHENMFWYRQDPGLGLRLIYFSYDVKMKEKGDIPEGYSVSREKKERFSLILESASTNQTSMYLCASSSGTLRGPNNEQFFGPGTRLTVL.

The V gene is TRBV27, the J gene TRBJ1-6, with TRBD1 identical over 9 bases. J lost 7 bases, V lost 6 bases, and 4 bases had no gene match. CDR1 and CDR2 (germline): MNHEY, SMNVEV (reference sequence). This CDR3 spans 14 amino acids. The CDR3 is CASRTTGGNSPLHF. DNA of the CDR3: TGTGCCAGCAGAACCACAGGGGGCAATTCACCCCTCCACTTT.

This clone has a single count. This chain joins TRBV28 and TRBJ1-4, with D perhaps matching TRBD1 (5 bases). V lost 1 base to trimming and J lost 6 bases, with 21 bases between them. The CDR3 runs 18 residues. Germline V gene lookup returns CDR1 MDHEN and CDR2 SYDVKM. The DNA of the CDR3 is TGTGCCAGCAGTTTATTACCTCGCCGGGGGGTCGAAGATGAAAAACTGTTTTTT. It specifies CASSLLPRRGVEDEKLFF.

The V and J genes are TRBV7-9 and TRBJ1-2; D is perhaps TRBD1 (6 bases). Germline values: CDR1 SEHNR, CDR2 FQNEAQ (reference sequence). Trimming took 3 bases from V and 5 from J, leaving 16 bases between them. CDR3 length: 15 amino acids. CDR3: CASSLSDSGPYGYTF. CDR3 coding DNA: TGTGCCAGCAGCTTGTCGGACAGTGGTCCATATGGCTACACCTTC. The whole variable domain, remainder taken from reference TRBV7-9 and TRBJ1-2, is DTGVSQNPRHKITKRGQNVTFRCDPISEHNRLYWYRQTLGQGPEFLTYFQNEAQLEKSRLLSDRFSAERPKGSFSTLEIQRTEQGDSAMYLCASSLSDSGPYGYTFGSGTRLTVV.

The CDR3 nucleotides are TGCGCCAGCAGTGAGTCGATAGCCGGGGAGACCCAGTACTTC. Protein product: CASSESIAGETQYF. The chain uses TRBV10-1 and TRBJ2-5; D is unresolved. Trimming left V 0 bases short and J 5 bases short, with 10 bases between. This CDR3 spans 14 amino acids. Germline V gene lookup returns CDR1 WNHNN and CDR2 SYGVQD (reference sequence).

Concerning this clone itself: Additional DNA sequences in this sample encode the identical CDR3. This chain connects TRBV5-1 to TRBJ2-7; 7 bases line up with TRBD2. Germline V gives CDR1 SGHRS, CDR2 YFSETQ. V was pared by 4 bases and J by 2 bases, with 3 bases of the junction left unmatched. The CDR3 has 13 amino acids. The DNA for the CDR3 is TGCGCCAGCAGCGCCGGACTAGCCTACGAGCAGTACTTC. Translation: CASSAGLAYEQYF.

The DNA for the CDR3 is TGTGCCAGCAGCCCGGGACAGGGGGCTGAAAAACTGTTTTTT. The encoded protein is CASSPGQGAEKLFF. The chain is built from TRBV6-6 and TRBJ1-4; TRBD1 matches 12 bases. Germline assignment: CDR1 MNHNY and CDR2 SVGAGI (reference sequence). This CDR3 region has 14 residues. V lost 6 bases to trimming and J lost 7 bases; unmatched junction nucleotides: 3.

The V gene is TRBV11-2, the J gene TRBJ2-1, with D perhaps TRBD1 (5 bases). This CDR3 is built from 16 residues. V dropped 2 bases and J dropped 2 bases, with 13 bases sitting between them. CDR1 is SGHAT, CDR2 FQNNGV, per germline. The CDR3 bases are TGTGCCAGCAGCTTATTTCAGGGTAGCCCCTACAATGAGCAGTTCTTC. Translated, it gives CASSLFQGSPYNEQFF.

This chain connects TRBV19 to TRBJ2-7; D is perhaps TRBD1 (5 bases). There are 15 residues in the CDR3. CDR1 and CDR2 (germline): LNHDA, SQIVND (reference sequence). Trimming removed 2 bases from V and 2 bases from J, with 13 bases in between. The CDR3 nucleotides are TGTGCCAGTAGTATATTCATGGGGCCCGCCTACGAGCAGTACTTC. As protein: CASSIFMGPAYEQYF.

As regards this clone: Different DNA sequences within this sample yield the same CDR3. This chain uses TRBV5-6 with TRBJ1-2, with D unclear. This CDR3 has 12 amino acids. V was pared by 2 bases and J by 8 bases, with 10 bases between. CDR1 SGHDT and CDR2 YYEEEE come from the germline V gene. CDR3: CASSFGGAGYTF. CDR3 nucleotides: TGTGCCAGCAGCTTCGGAGGAGCAGGCTACACCTTC.

V and J are TRBV11-2 and TRBJ2-5; TRBD1 matches at 7 bases. The CDR3 extends over 15 amino acids. Germline values: CDR1 SGHAT, CDR2 FQNNGV. J lost 5 bases, V lost 0 bases, and 6 bases had no gene match. CDR3 sequence: CASSLETGQGETQYF. The CDR3 nucleotides read TGTGCCAGCAGCTTAGAGACAGGGCAGGGGGAGACCCAGTACTTC.

V usage is TRBV5-6 and J usage is TRBJ2-7; weak D call: TRBD1 (6 bases). The CDR3 spans 14 residues. The V end was cut by 1 base, the J end by 3 bases, with 11 bases between. CDR1 and CDR2 (germline): SGHDT, YYEEEE. The CDR3 spells CASSLLQGFYEQYF. CDR3 nucleotides: TGTGCCAGCAGCTTGTTGCAGGGGTTCTACGAGCAGTACTTC. The full variable domain, with the rest looked up from reference TRBV5-6 and TRBJ2-7, is DAGVTQSPTHLIKTRGQQVTLRCSPKSGHDTVSWYQQALGQGPQFIFQYYEEEERQRGNFPDRFSGHQFPNYSSELNVNALLLGDSALYLCASSLLQGFYEQYFGPGTRLTVT.

The chain has TRBV5-6 and TRBJ2-5; 7 bases are a match to TRBD2. Germline V lookup: CDR1 SGHDT, CDR2 YYEEEE. The CDR3 consists of 13 residues. With V trimmed by 2 bases and J by 5 bases, 3 bases remained unmatched. The CDR3 DNA is TGTGCCAGCAGCTTCGCGGGGGACGAGACCCAGTACTTC. This sequence encodes CASSFAGDETQYF.

V is TRBV19 and J is TRBJ2-7; D possibly matches TRBD1 or TRBD2 (6 bases each). The CDR3 extends over 14 amino acids. Germline V gene lookup returns CDR1 LNHDA and CDR2 SQIVND (reference sequence). The V gene lost 5 bases and the J gene lost 6 bases, with 17 bases spanning the gap. CDR3 in amino acids: CASSAKSGGGEQYF. For the CDR3, the DNA is TGTGCCAGTAGTGCGAAATCTGGAGGGGGCGAGCAGTACTTC. Full variable domain (missing parts from reference TRBV19 and TRBJ2-7): DGGITQSPKYLFRKEGQNVTLSCEQNLNHDAMYWYRQDPGQGLRLIYYSQIVNDFQKGDIAEGYSVSREKKESFPLTVTSAQKNPTAFYLCASSAKSGGGEQYFGPGTRLTVT.

This clone was seen once. The V and J genes are TRBV6-5 and TRBJ1-2; D is unresolved. This CDR3 comprises 14 residues. V was cut by 5 bases and J by 3 bases, with 13 bases left in between. Germline-derived CDR1 and CDR2 are MNHEY and SVGAGI. The CDR3 here is CASSPTEWDYGYTF. The CDR3 nucleotides are TGTGCCAGCAGTCCGACCGAGTGGGACTATGGCTACACCTTC.

The chain recombines TRBV10-2 with TRBJ2-1; D not certain. V was trimmed by 5 bases and J by 3 bases, leaving 17 bases between them. The CDR3 has 16 amino acids. In germline, CDR1 is WSHSY, CDR2 SAAADI. CDR3 region: CASSWSGPDGYNEQFF. CDR3 in DNA: TGCGCCAGCAGTTGGAGTGGCCCGGACGGCTACAATGAGCAGTTCTTC.

The rearrangement uses TRBV13 and TRBJ2-2; tentatively, D is TRBD2 (6 bases). V was cut by 5 bases and J by 5 bases, with 21 bases left in between. Per the germline V gene, CDR1 is PRHDT and CDR2 is FYEKMQ (reference sequence). The CDR3 covers 17 residues. CDR3 region: CASSPPTPGVVTGELFF. CDR3 bases: TGTGCCAGCAGCCCCCCCACCCCGGGAGTGGTAACCGGGGAGCTGTTTTTT.

The chain employs TRBV7-8 and TRBJ1-1; weak D call: TRBD1 (5 bases). Germline CDR1 is SGHVS and CDR2 is FQNEAQ. This CDR3 comprises 13 residues. Trimming left V 5 bases short and J 10 bases short, with 17 bases between. CDR3 coding DNA: TGTGCCAGCAGCCAACTCGAGGGGTTGGGAGCTTTCTTT. Amino acid sequence: CASSQLEGLGAFF.

This clone has a single count. The gene calls are TRBV4-2 and TRBJ1-1; possibly TRBD1 for D (5 bases). CDR3 length equals 15 residues. Germline lookup yields CDR1 LGHNA and CDR2 YNFKEQ. Trimming shortened V by 1 base and J by 0 bases, and 9 bases separated the two germline ends. The CDR3 loop reads CASSQGTQVNTEAFF. Written as DNA, the CDR3 is TGTGCCAGCAGCCAAGGGACACAGGTGAACACTGAAGCTTTCTTT.